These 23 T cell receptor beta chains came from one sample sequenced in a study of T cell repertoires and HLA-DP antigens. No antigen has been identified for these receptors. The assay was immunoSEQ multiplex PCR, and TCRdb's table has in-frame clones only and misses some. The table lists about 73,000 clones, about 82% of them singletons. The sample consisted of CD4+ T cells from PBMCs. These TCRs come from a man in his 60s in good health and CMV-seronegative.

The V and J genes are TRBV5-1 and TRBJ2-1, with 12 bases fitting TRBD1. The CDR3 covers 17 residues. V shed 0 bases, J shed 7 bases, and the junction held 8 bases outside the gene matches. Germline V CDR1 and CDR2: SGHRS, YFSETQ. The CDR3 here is CASSLAPPGQGANEQFF. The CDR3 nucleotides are TGCGCCAGCAGCTTGGCCCCCCCGGGACAGGGGGCTAATGAGCAGTTCTTC. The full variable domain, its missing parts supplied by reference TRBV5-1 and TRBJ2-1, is KAGVTQTPRYLIKTRGQQVTLSCSPISGHRSVSWYQQTPGQGLQFLFEYFSETQRNKGNFPGRFSGRQFSNSRSEMNVSTLELGDSALYLCASSLAPPGQGANEQFFGPGTRLTVL.

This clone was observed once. CDR3 bases: TGCAGCGTCCTCCGGGCCGAGGGCACTGAAGCTTTCTTT. This gives the protein CSVLRAEGTEAFF. The chain couples TRBV29-1 to TRBJ1-1; no definite D call. The CDR3 covers 13 residues. In germline, CDR1 is SQVTM, CDR2 ANQGSEA. Trimming removed 6 bases at V and 4 bases at J, with 15 bases between.

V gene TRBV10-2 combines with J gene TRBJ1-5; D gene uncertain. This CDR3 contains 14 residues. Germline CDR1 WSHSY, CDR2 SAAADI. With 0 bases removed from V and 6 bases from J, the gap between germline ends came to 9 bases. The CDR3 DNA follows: TGCGCCAGCAGTGAGTCGACGGCAGCTCAGCCCCAGCATTTT. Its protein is CASSESTAAQPQHF.

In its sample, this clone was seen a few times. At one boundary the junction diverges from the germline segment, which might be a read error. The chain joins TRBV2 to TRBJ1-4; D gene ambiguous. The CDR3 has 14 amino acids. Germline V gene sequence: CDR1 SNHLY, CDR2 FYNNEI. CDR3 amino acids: CASRKDGTYEKLFF. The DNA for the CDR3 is TGTGCCAGCAGGAAAGACGGAACTTATGAAAAACTGTTTTTT.

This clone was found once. CDR3 sequence (DNA): TGTGCCAGCAGTCAGACAGGGGGCACTGAAGCTTTCTTT. Protein product: CASSQTGGTEAFF. This chain uses TRBV2 with TRBJ1-1; TRBD1 aligns across 9 bases. The CDR3 is 13 amino acids. With 5 bases clipped from V and 4 bases from J, the junction kept 2 bases outside the gene matches. Germline V CDR1 and CDR2: SNHLY, FYNNEI.

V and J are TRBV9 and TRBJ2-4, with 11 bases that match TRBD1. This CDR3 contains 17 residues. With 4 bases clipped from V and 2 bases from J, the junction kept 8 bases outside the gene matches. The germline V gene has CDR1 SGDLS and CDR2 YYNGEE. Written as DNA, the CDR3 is TGTGCCAGCAGCCCCAGGACAGGGGGCTCGACCAAAAACATTCAGTACTTC. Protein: CASSPRTGGSTKNIQYF.

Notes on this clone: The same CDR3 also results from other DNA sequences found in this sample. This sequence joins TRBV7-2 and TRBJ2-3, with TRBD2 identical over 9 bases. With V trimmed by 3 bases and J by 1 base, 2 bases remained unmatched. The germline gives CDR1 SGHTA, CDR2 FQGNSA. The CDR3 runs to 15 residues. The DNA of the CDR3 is TGTGCCAGCAGCTTTAGCGGGAGCGGCACAGATACGCAGTATTTT. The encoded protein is CASSFSGSGTDTQYF.

The CDR3: CASSAENNEQFF. Here the CDR3 DNA reads TGTGCCAGCAGCGCAGAGAACAATGAGCAGTTCTTC. The V gene is TRBV5-4, the J gene TRBJ2-1, with D unresolved. Germline V gives CDR1 SGHNT, CDR2 YYREEE (reference sequence). V was cut by 4 bases and J by 5 bases, with 7 bases left in between. CDR3 size: 12 residues.

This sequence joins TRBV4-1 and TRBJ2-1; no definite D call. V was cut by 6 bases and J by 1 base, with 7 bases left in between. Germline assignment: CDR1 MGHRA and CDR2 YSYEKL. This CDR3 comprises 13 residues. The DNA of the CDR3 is TGCGCCAGCAGGTTAGGGTCCTACAATGAGCAGTTCTTC. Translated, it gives CASRLGSYNEQFF.

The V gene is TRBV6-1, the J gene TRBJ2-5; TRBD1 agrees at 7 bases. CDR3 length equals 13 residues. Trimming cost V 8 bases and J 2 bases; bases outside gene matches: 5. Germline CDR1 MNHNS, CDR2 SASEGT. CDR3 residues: CASARDRQETQYF. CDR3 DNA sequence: TGTGCCAGCGCCCGGGACAGACAAGAGACCCAGTACTTC.

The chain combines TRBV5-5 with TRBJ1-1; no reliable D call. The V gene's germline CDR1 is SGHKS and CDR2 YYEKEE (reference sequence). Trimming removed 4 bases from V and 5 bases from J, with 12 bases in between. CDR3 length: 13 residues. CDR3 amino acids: CASSTSTGTEAFF. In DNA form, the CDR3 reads TGTGCCAGCAGCACTAGTACGGGGACTGAAGCTTTCTTT. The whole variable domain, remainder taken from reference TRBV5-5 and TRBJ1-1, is DAGVTQSPTHLIKTRGQQVTLRCSPISGHKSVSWYQQVLGQGPQFIFQYYEKEERGRGNFPDRFSARQFPNYSSELNVNALLLGDSALYLCASSTSTGTEAFFGQGTRLTVV.

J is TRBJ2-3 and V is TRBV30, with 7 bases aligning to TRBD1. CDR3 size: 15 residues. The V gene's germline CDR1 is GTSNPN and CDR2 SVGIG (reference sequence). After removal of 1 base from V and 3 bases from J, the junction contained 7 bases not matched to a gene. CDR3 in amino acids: CAWSGTGGPTDTQYF. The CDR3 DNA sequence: TGTGCCTGGAGTGGGACAGGCGGCCCGACAGATACGCAGTATTTT.

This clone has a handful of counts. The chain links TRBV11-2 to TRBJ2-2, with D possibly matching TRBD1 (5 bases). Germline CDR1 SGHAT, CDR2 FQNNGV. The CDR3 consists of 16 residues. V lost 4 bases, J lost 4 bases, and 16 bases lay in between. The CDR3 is CASSSGSRASTGELFF. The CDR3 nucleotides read TGTGCCAGCAGCTCCGGATCCAGGGCTTCCACCGGGGAGCTGTTTTTT.

CDR3: CASSVEAFQPQHF. Here the CDR3 DNA reads TGTGCCAGCAGTGTGGAGGCGTTTCAGCCCCAGCATTTT. The chain couples TRBV6-4 to TRBJ1-5, with no clear D. Germline CDR1 is MRHNA and CDR2 is SNTAGT. The V and J ends lost 4 bases and 6 bases respectively, with 10 bases between them. This CDR3 region has 13 residues.

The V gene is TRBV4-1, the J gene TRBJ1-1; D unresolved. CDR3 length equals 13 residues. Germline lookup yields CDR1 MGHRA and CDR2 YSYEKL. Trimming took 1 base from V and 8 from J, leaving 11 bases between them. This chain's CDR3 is CASSQGGDFEAFF. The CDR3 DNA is TGCGCCAGCAGCCAAGGCGGCGACTTCGAAGCTTTCTTT.

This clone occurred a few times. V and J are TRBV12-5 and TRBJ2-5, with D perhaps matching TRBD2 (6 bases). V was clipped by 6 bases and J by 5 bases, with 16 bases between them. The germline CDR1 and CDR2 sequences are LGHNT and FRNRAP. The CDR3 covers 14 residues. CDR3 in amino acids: CASGPGLNDETQYF. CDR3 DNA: TGTGCTAGTGGCCCAGGACTAAACGACGAGACCCAGTACTTC.

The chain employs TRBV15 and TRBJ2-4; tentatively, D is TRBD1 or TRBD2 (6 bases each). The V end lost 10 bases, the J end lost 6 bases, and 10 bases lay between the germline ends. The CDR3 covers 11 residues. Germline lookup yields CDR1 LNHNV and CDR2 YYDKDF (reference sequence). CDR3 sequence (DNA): TGTGCCATAGGGGGAGGAAACATTCAGTACTTC. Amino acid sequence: CAIGGGNIQYF. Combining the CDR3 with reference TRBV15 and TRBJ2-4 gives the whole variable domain DAMVIQNPRYQVTQFGKPVTLSCSQTLNHNVMYWYQQKSSQAPKLLFHYYDKDFNNEADTPDNFQSRRPNTSFCFLDIRSPGLGDTAMYLCAIGGGNIQYFGAGTRLSVL.

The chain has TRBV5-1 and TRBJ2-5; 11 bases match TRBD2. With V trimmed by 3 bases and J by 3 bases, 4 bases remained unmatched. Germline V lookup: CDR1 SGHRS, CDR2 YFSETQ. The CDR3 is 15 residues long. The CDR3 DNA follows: TGCGCCAGCAGCTGGGGACTAGCGGAGAAAGAGACCCAGTACTTC. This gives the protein CASSWGLAEKETQYF.

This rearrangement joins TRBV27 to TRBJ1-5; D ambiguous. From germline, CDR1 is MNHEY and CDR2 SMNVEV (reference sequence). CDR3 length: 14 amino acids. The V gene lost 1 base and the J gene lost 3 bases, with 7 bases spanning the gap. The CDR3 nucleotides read TGTGCCAGCAGTTTATTAGGGTTCAATCAGCCCCAGCATTTT. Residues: CASSLLGFNQPQHF.

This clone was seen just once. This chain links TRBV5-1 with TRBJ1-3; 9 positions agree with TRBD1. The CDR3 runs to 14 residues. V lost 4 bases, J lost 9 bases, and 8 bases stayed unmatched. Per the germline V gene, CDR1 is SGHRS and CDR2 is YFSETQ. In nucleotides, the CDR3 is TGCGCCAGCAGCCGAGCGGGACAGGGTGGCACCATATATTTT. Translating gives CASSRAGQGGTIYF.

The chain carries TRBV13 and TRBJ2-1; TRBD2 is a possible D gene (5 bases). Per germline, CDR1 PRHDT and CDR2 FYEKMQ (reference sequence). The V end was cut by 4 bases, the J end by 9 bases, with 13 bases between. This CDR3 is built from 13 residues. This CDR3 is CASSSFSDAEQFF. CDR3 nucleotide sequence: TGTGCCAGCAGCTCCTTTAGCGATGCTGAGCAGTTCTTC.

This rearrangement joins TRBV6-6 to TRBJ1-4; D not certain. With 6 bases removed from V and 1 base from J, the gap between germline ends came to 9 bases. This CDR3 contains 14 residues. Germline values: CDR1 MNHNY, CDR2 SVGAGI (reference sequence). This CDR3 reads CASRGRRTNEKLFF. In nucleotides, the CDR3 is TGTGCCAGCAGAGGCAGAAGAACTAATGAAAAACTGTTTTTT.

The CDR3 DNA sequence: TGTGCCAGCAGTGAAATGAGGGGGAATCAGCCCCAGCATTTT. This translates into CASSEMRGNQPQHF. This sequence joins TRBV6-1 and TRBJ1-5; a weak D match, TRBD1 (6 bases). The germline CDR1 and CDR2 sequences are MNHNS and SASEGT. The CDR3 has 14 amino acids. V dropped 2 bases and J dropped 4 bases, with 9 bases sitting between them.